A selection of T cell receptor beta chains follows, all from one sample in a study of blood T cell repertoires in COVID-19. This table comes from immunoSEQ multiplex PCR, and its TCRdb copy is limited to in-frame clones, with some not included. The repertoire includes over 110,000 clones, about four fifths of them detected once, and around 3.8% sits in the top ten. Material for sequencing was peripheral blood. The receptors stem from a man aged 70 or older who had recovered from COVID-19. The CDR3 runs from the conserved cysteine through the conserved F or W. Each record gives: J gene, CDR3 length, D gene, clone size, V gene, CDR3 DNA, CDR3 protein. A D gene is named only where the DNA matches it firmly. For some rows the clone size is stated as once, few or many, or as a class when expanded; others skip it.

TRBJ2-1 | 15 | TRBD1 | . | TRBV5-5 | TGTGCCAGCAGCTTGGTGGGACAGGGTGGCAATGAGCAGTTCTTC | CASSLVGQGGNEQFF
TRBJ1-2 | 16 | . | once | TRBV28 | TGTGCCAGCAGTTTATTGGAGTTTCCCGAAATATCAGGCTACACCTTC | CASSLLEFPEISGYTF
TRBJ2-1 | 16 | TRBD2 | many | TRBV5-1 | TGCGCCAGCAGCTTGAGATCGGGACTAGCGGGAAATGAGCAGTTCTTC | CASSLRSGLAGNEQFF
TRBJ1-1 | 14 | . | . | TRBV7-2 | TGTGCCAGCAGCTTAGGGCAGGGGAACACTGAAGCTTTCTTT | CASSLGQGNTEAFF
TRBJ1-1 | 13 | . | many | TRBV10-2 | TGCGCCAGCAGTGCGGGGGGCGGCACTGAAGCTTTCTTT | CASSAGGGTEAFF
TRBJ2-7 | 13 | . | . | TRBV19 | TGTGCCAGCCAGGGCCCCCTCTCCTACGAGCAGTACTTC | CASQGPLSYEQYF
TRBJ1-2 | 13 | TRBD1 | few | TRBV29-1 | TGCAGCGTTTATCCCCAGGGGGACTATGGCTACACCTTC | CSVYPQGDYGYTF
TRBJ2-3 | 16 | TRBD2 | few | TRBV27 | TGTGCCAGCAGTACACTAGCGCACGTCGGGACAGATACGCAGTATTTT | CASSTLAHVGTDTQYF
TRBJ1-4 | 14 | . | . | TRBV2 | TGTGCCAGCAGGGAGACTCGAACTAATGAAAAACTGTTTTTT | CASRETRTNEKLFF
TRBJ2-1 | 15 | . | . | TRBV5-1 | TGCGCCAGCAGCGTTCCCGGGACAACAGGAACTGAGCAGTTCTTC | CASSVPGTTGTEQFF
TRBJ2-2 | 17 | . | many | TRBV27 | TGTGCCAGCAGTAGAAAGGGGCAGGTTGGGAACACCGGGGAGCTGTTTTTT | CASSRKGQVGNTGELFF
TRBJ2-5 | 15 | . | . | TRBV14 | TGTGCCAGCAGCCAAGTGAGAGCGGGTCGAGAGACCCAGTACTTC | CASSQVRAGRETQYF
TRBJ2-1 | 15 | . | . | TRBV5-1 | TGCGCCAGCAGGGCCGGGACTCCCTCGATTAATGAGCAGTTCTTC | CASRAGTPSINEQFF
TRBJ1-6 | 15 | TRBD1 | few | TRBV3-1/TRBV3-2 | TGTGCCAGCAGCCAAGATGACAGGGACAATTCACCCCTCCACTTT | CASSQDDRDNSPLHF
TRBJ2-2 | 15 | . | few | TRBV5-5 | TGTGCCAGCAGCTTCGGGCAGGGGTATGGCGGGGAGCTGTTTTTT | CASSFGQGYGGELFF
TRBJ2-7 | 12 | TRBD1 | few | TRBV15 | TGTGCCACCAGCTTGGACAGGGGAGAGCAGTACTTC | CATSLDRGEQYF
TRBJ1-1 | 17 | . | . | TRBV27 | TGTGCCAGCAGTTTAGGGAGCCTCCGGACCCCGAACACTGAAGCTTTCTTT | CASSLGSLRTPNTEAFF
TRBJ2-7 | 12 | TRBD2 | . | TRBV5-4 | TGTGCCAGCGGGGGCGGGGGGTCCGAGCAGTACTTC | CASGGGGSEQYF
TRBJ2-1 | 13 | . | . | TRBV3-1/TRBV3-2 | TGTGCCAGCAGCCAACACGAGGGAAATGAGCAGTTCTTC | CASSQHEGNEQFF
TRBJ1-2 | 15 | TRBD1 | . | TRBV9 | TGTGCCAGCAGCGTAGACTTCGGGACAGGGGATGGCTACACCTTC | CASSVDFGTGDGYTF
TRBJ2-3 | 17 | . | . | TRBV21-1 | TGTGCCAGCAGCAAAGAGTCCCTAGCGGGGGCCACAGATACGCAGTATTTT | CASSKESLAGATDTQYF
TRBJ2-1 | 14 | TRBD2 | . | TRBV18 | TGTGCCAGCTCAACGGGACTAGCTCTCAATGAGCAGTTCTTC | CASSTGLALNEQFF
TRBJ2-7 | 17 | TRBD2 | . | TRBV6-2/TRBV6-3 | TGTGCCAGCAGTTACTCGAACTGGGCCGGGGGACTAGACGAGCAGTACTTC | CASSYSNWAGGLDEQYF
TRBJ2-5 | 14 | . | . | TRBV7-9 | TGTGCCAGCAGCAGCGGGACAACGGGTGAGACCCAGTACTTC | CASSSGTTGETQYF
TRBJ2-2 | 15 | . | . | TRBV5-1 | TGCGCCAGCAGCTTGGACTTTATCAACACCGGGGAGCTGTTTTTT | CASSLDFINTGELFF
TRBJ2-7 | 15 | TRBD2 | . | TRBV18 | TGTGCCAGCTCACCAAGGCTAGCGGGGACCTACGAGCAGTACTTC | CASSPRLAGTYEQYF
TRBJ1-2 | 14 | TRBD1 | . | TRBV12-5 | TGTGCTAGTGGTTCGGGGACAGGGATAATTGGCTACACCTTC | CASGSGTGIIGYTF
TRBJ2-5 | 13 | TRBD1 | . | TRBV6-6 | TGTGCCAGCAGGGGGACAGCAAAAGAGACCCAGTACTTC | CASRGTAKETQYF
TRBJ2-1 | 13 | . | . | TRBV6-1 | TGTGCCAGCAGTGAAAGTGGGCGGGATGAGCAGTTCTTC | CASSESGRDEQFF
TRBJ1-2 | 15 | . | . | TRBV5-6 | TGTGCCAGCAGCTCTTTTGGGGGGTCTAACTATGGCTACACCTTC | CASSSFGGSNYGYTF
TRBJ2-4 | 12 | . | . | TRBV19 | TGTGCCAGTAGCCTAGCCAAAAACATTCAGTACTTC | CASSLAKNIQYF
TRBJ1-1 | 11 | . | . | TRBV10-3 | TGTGCCACCGCAGGCTCCACTGAAGCTTTCTTT | CATAGSTEAFF
TRBJ2-7 | 14 | . | . | TRBV27 | TGTGCCAGCAGCGGAAAAGCGGCTCGTCGCGAGCAGTACTTC | CASSGKAARREQYF
TRBJ1-2 | 13 | . | . | TRBV6-5 | TGTGCCAGCAGTTACGACAATAACTATGGCTACACCTTC | CASSYDNNYGYTF
TRBJ1-1 | 13 | . | few | TRBV30 | TGTGCCTGGATGGGCAGCCATTTTACTGAAGCTTTCTTT | CAWMGSHFTEAFF